Sequencing of this T cell receptor beta chain was carried out in a study of shared clonotypes between healthy human individuals. Overall study results and limits: Memory subsets generally showed smaller estimated richness than naive subsets did. Some naive CD4 clonotypes, around 4.7%, turned up in common across a few donors. Incompleteness in sorted-subset sequencing, despite large depth, was shown by rarefaction. Researchers sampled blood only, noting tissue repertoires likely differ.

Comment on this clone: Antigen unknown.

Positively selected for CCR7, the CD45RO-negative cells used as naive CD8 cells excluded terminally differentiated effector memory CD45RA+ cells. Here immunoSEQ multiplex PCR was the method, and the copy in TCRdb shows in-frame clones only, minus some. The sample has roughly 2.1 million clones; roughly 91% are singletons. Sequencing input: naive CD8+ T cells from PBMCs. This clonotype originated in a man aged 18 to 29 in good health. Some clones in this sample may be carry-over from other donors' samples.

As DNA, the CDR3 is TGCGCCAGCAGCCTTGGGACAGGGGTAAATGAAAAACTGTTTTTT. Its protein product is CASSLGTGVNEKLFF. The rearrangement links TRBV4-3 to TRBJ1-4, with 10 positions matching TRBD1. From germline, CDR1 is LGHNA and CDR2 YSLEER. The junction had 4 bases not matched to a gene; V was cut back by 4 bases and J by 5 bases. The CDR3 is 15 residues long.